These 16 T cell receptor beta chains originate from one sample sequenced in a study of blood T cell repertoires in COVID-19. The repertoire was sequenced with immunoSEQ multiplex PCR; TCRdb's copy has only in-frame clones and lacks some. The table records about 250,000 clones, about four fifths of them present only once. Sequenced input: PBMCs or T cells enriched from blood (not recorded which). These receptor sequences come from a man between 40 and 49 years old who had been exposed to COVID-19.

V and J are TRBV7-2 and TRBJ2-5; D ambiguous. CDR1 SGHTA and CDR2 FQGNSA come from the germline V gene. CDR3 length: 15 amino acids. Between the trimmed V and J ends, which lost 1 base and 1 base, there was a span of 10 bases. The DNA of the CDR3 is TGTGCCAGCAGCTTAGGACACACGTTCCAAGAGACCCAGTACTTC. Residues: CASSLGHTFQETQYF.

This chain's CDR3 is CASLRPPGNTIYF. CDR3 bases: TGTGCCTCGCTGCGGCCACCCGGAAACACCATATATTTT. The chain joins TRBV10-3 to TRBJ1-3, with D unresolved. This CDR3 has 13 residues. Trimming removed 11 bases from V and 4 bases from J, with 15 bases in between. Germline CDR1 is ENHRY and CDR2 is SYGVKD.

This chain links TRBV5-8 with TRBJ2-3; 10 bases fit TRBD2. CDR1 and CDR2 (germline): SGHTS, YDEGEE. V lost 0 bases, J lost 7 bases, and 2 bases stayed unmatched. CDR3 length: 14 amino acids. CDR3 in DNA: TGTGCCAGCAGCTTGGCTAGCGGGAGACATACGCAGTATTTT. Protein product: CASSLASGRHTQYF.

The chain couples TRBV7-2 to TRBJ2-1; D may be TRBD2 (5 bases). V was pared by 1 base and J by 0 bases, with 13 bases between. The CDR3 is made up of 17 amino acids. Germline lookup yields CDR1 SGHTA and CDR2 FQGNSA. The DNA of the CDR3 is TGTGCCAGCAGCTTAGTTGGGCAGCGGCACTCCTACAATGAGCAGTTCTTC. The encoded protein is CASSLVGQRHSYNEQFF.

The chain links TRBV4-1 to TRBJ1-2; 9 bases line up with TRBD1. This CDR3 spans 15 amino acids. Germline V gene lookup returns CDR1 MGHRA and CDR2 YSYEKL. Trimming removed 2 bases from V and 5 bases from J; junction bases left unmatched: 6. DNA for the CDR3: TGCGCCAGCAGCCAACCAGACAGGGGGGCATATGGCTACACCTTC. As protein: CASSQPDRGAYGYTF.

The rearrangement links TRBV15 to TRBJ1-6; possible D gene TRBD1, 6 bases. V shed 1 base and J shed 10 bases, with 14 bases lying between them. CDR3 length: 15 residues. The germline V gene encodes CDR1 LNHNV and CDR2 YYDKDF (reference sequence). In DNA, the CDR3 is TGTGCCACCAGCAGAGCCCGGACAGTTAGGTCACCCCTCCACTTT. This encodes CATSRARTVRSPLHF. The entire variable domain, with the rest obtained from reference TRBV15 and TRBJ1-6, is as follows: DAMVIQNPRYQVTQFGKPVTLSCSQTLNHNVMYWYQQKSSQAPKLLFHYYDKDFNNEADTPDNFQSRRPNTSFCFLDIRSPGLGDTAMYLCATSRARTVRSPLHFGNGTRLTVT.

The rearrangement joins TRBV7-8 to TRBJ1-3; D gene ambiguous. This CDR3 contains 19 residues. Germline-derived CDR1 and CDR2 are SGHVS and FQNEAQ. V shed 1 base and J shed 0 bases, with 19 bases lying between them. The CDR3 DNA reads TGTGCCAGCAGCTTAGATGTAGTAGGAGTTTCCCTCTCTGGAAACACCATATATTTT. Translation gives CASSLDVVGVSLSGNTIYF.

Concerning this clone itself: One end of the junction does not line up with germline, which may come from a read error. The CDR3 region is CASSLVEGTGGQIF. Here the CDR3 DNA reads TGTGCCAGCAGCTTGGTGGAGGGGACAGGGGGTCAGATCTTC. The chain couples TRBV5-4 to TRBJ2-1; 11 nucleotides match TRBD1. The CDR3 spans 14 residues. Germline CDR1 and CDR2: SGHNT and YYREEE (reference sequence).

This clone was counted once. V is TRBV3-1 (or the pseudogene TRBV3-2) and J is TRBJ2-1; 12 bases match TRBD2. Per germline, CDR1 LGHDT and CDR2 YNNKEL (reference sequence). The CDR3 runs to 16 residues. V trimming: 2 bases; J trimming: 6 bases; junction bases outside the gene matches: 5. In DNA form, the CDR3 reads TGTGCCAGCAGCCAAAGCGGACTAGCGGGATTCAATGAGCAGTTCTTC. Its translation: CASSQSGLAGFNEQFF.

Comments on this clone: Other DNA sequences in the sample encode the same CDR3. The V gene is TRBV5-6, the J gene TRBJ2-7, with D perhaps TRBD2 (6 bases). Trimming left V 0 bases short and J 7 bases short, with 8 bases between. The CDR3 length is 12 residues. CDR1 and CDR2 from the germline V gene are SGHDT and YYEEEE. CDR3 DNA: TGTGCCAGCAGCTTGGGGGCGGGGGAGCAGTACTTC. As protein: CASSLGAGEQYF. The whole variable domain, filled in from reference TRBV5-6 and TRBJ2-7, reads DAGVTQSPTHLIKTRGQQVTLRCSPKSGHDTVSWYQQALGQGPQFIFQYYEEEERQRGNFPDRFSGHQFPNYSSELNVNALLLGDSALYLCASSLGAGEQYFGPGTRLTVT.

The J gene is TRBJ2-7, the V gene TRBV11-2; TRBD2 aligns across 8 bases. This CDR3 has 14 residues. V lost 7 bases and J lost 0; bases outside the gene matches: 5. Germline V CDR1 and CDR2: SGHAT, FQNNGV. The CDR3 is CASNPGGSSYEQYF. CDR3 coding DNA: TGTGCCAGCAACCCGGGGGGGAGCTCCTACGAGCAGTACTTC.

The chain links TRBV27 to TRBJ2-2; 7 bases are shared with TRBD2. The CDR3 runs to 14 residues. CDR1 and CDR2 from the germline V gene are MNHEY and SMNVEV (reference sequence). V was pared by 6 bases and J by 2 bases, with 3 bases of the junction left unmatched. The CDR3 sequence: CASRLAANTGELFF. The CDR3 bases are TGTGCCAGCAGGCTAGCGGCCAACACCGGGGAGCTGTTTTTT.

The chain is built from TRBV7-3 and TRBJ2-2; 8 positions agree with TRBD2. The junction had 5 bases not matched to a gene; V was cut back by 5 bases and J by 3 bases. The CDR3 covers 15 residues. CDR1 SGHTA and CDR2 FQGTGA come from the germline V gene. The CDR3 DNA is TGTGCCAGCAGCACACTAGCGGAACACACCGGGGAGCTGTTTTTT. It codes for CASSTLAEHTGELFF. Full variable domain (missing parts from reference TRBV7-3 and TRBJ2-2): GAGVSQTPSNKVTEKGKYVELRCDPISGHTALYWYRQSLGQGPEFLIYFQGTGAADDSGLPNDRFFAVRPEGSVSTLKIQRTERGDSAVYLCASSTLAEHTGELFFGEGSRLTVL.

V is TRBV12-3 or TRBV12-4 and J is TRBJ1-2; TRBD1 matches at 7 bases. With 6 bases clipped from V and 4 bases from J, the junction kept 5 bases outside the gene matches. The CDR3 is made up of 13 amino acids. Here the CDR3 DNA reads TGTGCCAGCAGCACTGACAGGGCCTATGGCTACACCTTC. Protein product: CASSTDRAYGYTF.

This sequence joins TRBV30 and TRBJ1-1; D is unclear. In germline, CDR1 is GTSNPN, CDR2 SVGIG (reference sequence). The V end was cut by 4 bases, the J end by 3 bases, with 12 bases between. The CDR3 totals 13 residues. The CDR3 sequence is CAWIPGEHTEAFF. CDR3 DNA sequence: TGTGCCTGGATCCCCGGGGAGCACACTGAAGCTTTCTTT.

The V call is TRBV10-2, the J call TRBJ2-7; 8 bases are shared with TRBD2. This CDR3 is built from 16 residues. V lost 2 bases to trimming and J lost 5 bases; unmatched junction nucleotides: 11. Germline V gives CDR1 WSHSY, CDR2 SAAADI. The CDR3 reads CASSEMGGGRTHEQYF. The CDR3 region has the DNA TGCGCCAGCAGTGAGATGGGAGGCGGGAGGACCCACGAGCAGTACTTC.